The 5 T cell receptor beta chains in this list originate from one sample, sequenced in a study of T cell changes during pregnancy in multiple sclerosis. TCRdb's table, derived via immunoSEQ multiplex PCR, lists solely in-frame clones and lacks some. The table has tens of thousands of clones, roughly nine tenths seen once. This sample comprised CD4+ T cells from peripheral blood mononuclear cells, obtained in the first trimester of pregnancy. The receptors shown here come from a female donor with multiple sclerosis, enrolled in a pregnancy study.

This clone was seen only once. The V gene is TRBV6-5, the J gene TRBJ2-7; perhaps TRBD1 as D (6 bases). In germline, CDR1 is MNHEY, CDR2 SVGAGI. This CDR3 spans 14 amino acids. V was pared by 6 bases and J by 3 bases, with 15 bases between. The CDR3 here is CASRLTGNNYEQYF. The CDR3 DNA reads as TGTGCCAGCAGGCTAACAGGGAACAACTACGAGCAGTACTTC.

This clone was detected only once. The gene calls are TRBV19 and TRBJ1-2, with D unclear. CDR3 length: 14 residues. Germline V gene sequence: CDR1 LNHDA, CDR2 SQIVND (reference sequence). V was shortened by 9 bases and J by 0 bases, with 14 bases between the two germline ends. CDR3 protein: CASLAGKTNYGYTF. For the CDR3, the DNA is TGTGCCAGCCTGGCGGGGAAAACTAACTATGGCTACACCTTC.

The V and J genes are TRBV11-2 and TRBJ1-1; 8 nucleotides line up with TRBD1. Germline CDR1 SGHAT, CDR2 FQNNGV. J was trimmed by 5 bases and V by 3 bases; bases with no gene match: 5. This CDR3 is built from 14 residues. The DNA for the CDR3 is TGTGCCAGCAGCTTCTCAGGGGGCGGGACTGAAGCTTTCTTT. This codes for CASSFSGGGTEAFF.

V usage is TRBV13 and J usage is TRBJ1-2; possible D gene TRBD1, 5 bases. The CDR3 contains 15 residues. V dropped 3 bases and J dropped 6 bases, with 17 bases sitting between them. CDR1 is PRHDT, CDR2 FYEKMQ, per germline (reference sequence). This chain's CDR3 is CASSFGTEGFNGYTF. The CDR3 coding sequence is TGTGCCAGCAGCTTCGGGACGGAGGGCTTCAATGGCTACACCTTC.

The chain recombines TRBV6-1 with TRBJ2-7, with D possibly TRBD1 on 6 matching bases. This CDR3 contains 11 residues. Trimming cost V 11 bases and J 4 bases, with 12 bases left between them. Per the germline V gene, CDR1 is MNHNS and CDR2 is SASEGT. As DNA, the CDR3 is TGTGCCGCTCTCAGGGGTTACGAGCAGTACTTC. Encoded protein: CAALRGYEQYF.